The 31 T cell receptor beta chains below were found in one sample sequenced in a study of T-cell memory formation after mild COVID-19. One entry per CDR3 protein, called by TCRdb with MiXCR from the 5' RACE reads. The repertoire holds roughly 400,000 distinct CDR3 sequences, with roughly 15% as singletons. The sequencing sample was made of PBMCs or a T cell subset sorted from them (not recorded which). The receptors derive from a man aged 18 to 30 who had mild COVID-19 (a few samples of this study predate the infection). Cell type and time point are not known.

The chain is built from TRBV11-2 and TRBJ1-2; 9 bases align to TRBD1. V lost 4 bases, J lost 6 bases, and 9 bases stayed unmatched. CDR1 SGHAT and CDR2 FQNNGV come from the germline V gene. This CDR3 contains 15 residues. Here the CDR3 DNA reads TGTGCCAGCAGCTCCCCTCCCTGGACAGGGGATGGCTACACCTTC. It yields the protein CASSSPPWTGDGYTF.

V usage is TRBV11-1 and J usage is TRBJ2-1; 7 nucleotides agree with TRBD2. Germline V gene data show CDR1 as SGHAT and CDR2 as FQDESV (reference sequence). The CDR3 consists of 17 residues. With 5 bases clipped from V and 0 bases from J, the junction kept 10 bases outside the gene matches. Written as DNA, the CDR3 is TGTGCCAGCAGCATACCTCTTGGCGGGGGCTCCTACAATGAGCAGTTCTTC. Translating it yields CASSIPLGGGSYNEQFF.

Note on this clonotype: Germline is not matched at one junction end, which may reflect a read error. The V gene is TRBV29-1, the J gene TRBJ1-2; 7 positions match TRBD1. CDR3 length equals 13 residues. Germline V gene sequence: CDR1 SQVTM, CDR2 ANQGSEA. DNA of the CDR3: TGCAGCGTTGAGATGGGGTGGGACAGCATCGTGTTCTTC. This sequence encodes CSVEMGWDSIVFF.

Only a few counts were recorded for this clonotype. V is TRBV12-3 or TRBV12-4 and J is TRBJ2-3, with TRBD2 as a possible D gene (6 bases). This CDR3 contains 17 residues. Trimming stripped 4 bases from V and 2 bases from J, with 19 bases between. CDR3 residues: CASSSTSRLTYTDTQYF. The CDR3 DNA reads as TGTGCCAGCAGTTCCACTAGCAGACTAACCTACACAGATACGCAGTATTTT.

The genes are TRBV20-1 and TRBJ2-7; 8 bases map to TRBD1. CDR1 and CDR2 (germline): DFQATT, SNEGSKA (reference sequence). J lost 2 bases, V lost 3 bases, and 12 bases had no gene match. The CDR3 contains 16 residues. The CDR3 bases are TGCAGTGCTAGGGGATTACGCGGGACAGGACCCTACGAGCAGTACTTC. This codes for CSARGLRGTGPYEQYF.

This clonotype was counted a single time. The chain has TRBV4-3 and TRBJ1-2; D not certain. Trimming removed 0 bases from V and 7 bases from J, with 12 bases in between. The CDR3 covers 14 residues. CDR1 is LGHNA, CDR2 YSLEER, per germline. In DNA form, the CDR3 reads TGCGCCAGCAGCCAAGAGTTTCTGGGTGGTGGCTACACCTTC. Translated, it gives CASSQEFLGGGYTF.

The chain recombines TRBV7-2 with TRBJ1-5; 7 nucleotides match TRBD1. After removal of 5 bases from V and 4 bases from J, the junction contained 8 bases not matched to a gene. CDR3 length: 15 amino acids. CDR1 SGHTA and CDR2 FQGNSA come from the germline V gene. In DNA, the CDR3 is TGTGCCAGCAGCCAAGGTACGGACAGGAATCAGCCCCAGCATTTT. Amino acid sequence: CASSQGTDRNQPQHF.

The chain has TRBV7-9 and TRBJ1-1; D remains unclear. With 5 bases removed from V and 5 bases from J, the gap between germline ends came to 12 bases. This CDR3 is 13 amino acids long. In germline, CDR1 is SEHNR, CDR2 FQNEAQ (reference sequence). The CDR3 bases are TGTGCCAGCAGCAGCGACGGTCGTACTGAAGCTTTCTTT. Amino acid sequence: CASSSDGRTEAFF. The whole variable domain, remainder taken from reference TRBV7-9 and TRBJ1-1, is DTGVSQNPRHKITKRGQNVTFRCDPISEHNRLYWYRQTLGQGPEFLTYFQNEAQLEKSRLLSDRFSAERPKGSFSTLEIQRTEQGDSAMYLCASSSDGRTEAFFGQGTRLTVV.

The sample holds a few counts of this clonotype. CDR3 DNA sequence: TGTGCCAGCACCCTGGGTGACTACGAGCAGTACTTC. This sequence encodes CASTLGDYEQYF. The J gene is TRBJ2-7, the V gene TRBV5-5, with D hard to call. V lost 6 bases and J 3 bases, leaving 10 bases between the germline ends. CDR1 and CDR2 from the germline V gene are SGHKS and YYEKEE (reference sequence). The CDR3 totals 12 residues. The full variable domain, in which reference TRBV5-5 and TRBJ2-7 provide the parts outside the CDR3, is DAGVTQSPTHLIKTRGQQVTLRCSPISGHKSVSWYQQVLGQGPQFIFQYYEKEERGRGNFPDRFSARQFPNYSSELNVNALLLGDSALYLCASTLGDYEQYFGPGTRLTVT.

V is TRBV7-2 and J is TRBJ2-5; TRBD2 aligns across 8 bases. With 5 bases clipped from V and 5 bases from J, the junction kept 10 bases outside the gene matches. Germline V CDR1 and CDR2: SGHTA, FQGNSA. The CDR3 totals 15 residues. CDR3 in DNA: TGTGCCAGCAGCCCGCTGAGGACTAGCAGGGAGACCCAGTACTTC. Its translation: CASSPLRTSRETQYF.

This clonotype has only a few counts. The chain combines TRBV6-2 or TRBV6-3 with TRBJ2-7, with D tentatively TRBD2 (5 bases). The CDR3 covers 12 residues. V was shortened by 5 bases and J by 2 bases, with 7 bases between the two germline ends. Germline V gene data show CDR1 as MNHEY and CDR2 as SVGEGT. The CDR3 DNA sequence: TGTGCCAGCAGTGACTACGCCTACGAGCAGTACGTC. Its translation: CASSDYAYEQYV.

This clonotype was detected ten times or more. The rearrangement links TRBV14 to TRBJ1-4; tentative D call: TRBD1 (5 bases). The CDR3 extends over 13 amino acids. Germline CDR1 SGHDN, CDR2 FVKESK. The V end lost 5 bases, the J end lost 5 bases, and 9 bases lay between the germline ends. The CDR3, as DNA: TGTGCCAGCAGCGGGGCCCGAAATGAAAAACTGTTTTTT. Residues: CASSGARNEKLFF.

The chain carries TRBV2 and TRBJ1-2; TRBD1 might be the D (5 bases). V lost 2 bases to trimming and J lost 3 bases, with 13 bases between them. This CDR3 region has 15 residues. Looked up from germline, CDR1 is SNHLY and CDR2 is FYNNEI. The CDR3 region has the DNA TGTGCCAGCAGTGAAAGGTCAGGGTATTACTATGGCTACACCTTC. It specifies CASSERSGYYYGYTF. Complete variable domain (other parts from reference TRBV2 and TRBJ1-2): EPEVTQTPSHQVTQMGQEVILRCVPISNHLYFYWYRQILGQKVEFLVSFYNNEISEKSEIFDDQFSVERPDGSNFTLKIRSTKLEDSAMYFCASSERSGYYYGYTFGSGTRLTVV.

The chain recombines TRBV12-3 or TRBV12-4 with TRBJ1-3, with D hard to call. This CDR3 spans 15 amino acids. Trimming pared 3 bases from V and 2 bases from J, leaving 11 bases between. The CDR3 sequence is CASSLLAEAGNTIYF. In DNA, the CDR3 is TGTGCCAGCAGTTTGTTGGCGGAGGCTGGAAACACCATATATTTT.

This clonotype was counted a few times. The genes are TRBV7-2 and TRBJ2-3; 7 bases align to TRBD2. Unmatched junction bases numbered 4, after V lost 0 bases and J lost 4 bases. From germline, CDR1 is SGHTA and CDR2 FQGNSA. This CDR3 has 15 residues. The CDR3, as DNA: TGTGCCAGCAGCTTAGCACGGAGCGGGGCAGATACGCAGTATTTT. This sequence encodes CASSLARSGADTQYF.

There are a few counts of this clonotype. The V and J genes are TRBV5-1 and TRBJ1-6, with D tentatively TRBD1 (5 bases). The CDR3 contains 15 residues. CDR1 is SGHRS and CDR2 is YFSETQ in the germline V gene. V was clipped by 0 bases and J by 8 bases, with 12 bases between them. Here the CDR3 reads CASSLAYGADSPLHF. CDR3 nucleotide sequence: TGCGCCAGCAGCTTGGCCTATGGGGCCGATTCACCCCTCCACTTT.

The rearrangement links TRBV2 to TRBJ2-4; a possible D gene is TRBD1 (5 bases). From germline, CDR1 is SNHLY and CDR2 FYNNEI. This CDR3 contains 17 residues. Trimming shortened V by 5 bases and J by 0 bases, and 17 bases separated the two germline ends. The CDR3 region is CASSPLWPRGAKNIQYF. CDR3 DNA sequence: TGTGCCAGCAGTCCGCTTTGGCCAAGGGGAGCCAAAAACATTCAGTACTTC.

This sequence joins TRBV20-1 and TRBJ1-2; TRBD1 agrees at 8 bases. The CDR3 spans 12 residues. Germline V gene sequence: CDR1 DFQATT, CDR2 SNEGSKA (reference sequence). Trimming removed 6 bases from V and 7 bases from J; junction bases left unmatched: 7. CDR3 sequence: CSASQGASGYTF. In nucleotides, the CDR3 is TGCAGTGCATCCCAGGGGGCGAGTGGCTACACCTTC.

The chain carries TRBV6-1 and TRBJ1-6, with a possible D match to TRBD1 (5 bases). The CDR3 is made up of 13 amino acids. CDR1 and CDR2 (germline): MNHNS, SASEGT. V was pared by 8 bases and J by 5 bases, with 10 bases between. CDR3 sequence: CASRRGDNSPLHF. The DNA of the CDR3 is TGTGCCAGCCGGAGGGGCGATAATTCACCCCTCCACTTT.

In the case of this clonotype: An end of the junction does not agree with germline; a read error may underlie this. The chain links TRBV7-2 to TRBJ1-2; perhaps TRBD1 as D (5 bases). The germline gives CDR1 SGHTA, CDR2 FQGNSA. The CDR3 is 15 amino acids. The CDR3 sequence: CASSSARRGLYGYTF. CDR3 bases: TGTGCCAGCAGCTCCGCAAGGCGGGGACTCTATGGATACACCTTC.

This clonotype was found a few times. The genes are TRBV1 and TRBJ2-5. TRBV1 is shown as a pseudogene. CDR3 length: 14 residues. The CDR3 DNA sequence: TGCACCAGCAGACTCAAGACGACCCGAGAGACCCAGTACTTC. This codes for CTSRLKTTRETQYF.

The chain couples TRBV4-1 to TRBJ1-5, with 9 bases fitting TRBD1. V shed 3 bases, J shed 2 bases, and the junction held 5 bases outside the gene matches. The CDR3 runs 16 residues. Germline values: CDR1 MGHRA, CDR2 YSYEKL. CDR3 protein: CASSHIQGAGNQPQHF. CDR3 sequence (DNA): TGCGCCAGCAGCCACATACAGGGGGCGGGCAATCAGCCCCAGCATTTT.

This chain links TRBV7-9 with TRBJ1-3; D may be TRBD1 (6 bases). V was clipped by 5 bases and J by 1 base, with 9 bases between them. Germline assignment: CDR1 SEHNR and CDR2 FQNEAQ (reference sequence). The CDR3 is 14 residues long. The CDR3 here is CASSKGGSGNTIYF. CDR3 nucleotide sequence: TGTGCCAGCAGCAAAGGGGGTTCTGGAAACACCATATATTTT.

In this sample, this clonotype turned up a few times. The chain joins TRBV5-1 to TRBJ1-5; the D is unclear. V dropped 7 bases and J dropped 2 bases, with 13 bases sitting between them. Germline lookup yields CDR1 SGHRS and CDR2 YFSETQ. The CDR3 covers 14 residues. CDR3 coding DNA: TGCGCCAGCTCCCTGGCTTTTGGCAATCAGCCCCAGCATTTT. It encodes CASSLAFGNQPQHF.

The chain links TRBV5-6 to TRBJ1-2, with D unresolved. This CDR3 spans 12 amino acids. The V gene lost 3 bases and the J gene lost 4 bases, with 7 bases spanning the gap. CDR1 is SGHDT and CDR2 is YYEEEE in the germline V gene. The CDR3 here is CASSSVGYGYTF. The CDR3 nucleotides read TGTGCCAGCAGCTCCGTCGGCTATGGCTACACCTTC.

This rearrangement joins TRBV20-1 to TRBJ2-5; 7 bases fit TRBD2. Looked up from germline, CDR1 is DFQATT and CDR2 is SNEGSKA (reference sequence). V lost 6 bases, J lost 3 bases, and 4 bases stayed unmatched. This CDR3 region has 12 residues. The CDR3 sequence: CSAPTSEETQYF. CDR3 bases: TGCAGTGCACCTACTAGCGAAGAGACCCAGTACTTC.

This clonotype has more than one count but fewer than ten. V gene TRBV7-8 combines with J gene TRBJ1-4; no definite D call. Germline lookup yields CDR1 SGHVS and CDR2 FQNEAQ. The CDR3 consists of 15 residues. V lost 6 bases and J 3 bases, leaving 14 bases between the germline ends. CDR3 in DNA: TGTGCCAGCAGTCAAGCTCGGGGTTCTAATGAAAAACTGTTTTTT. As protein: CASSQARGSNEKLFF.

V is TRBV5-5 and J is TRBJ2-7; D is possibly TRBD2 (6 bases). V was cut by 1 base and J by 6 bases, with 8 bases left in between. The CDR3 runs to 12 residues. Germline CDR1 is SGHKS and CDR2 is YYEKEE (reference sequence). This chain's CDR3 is CASSLLGGEQYV. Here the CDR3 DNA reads TGTGCCAGCAGCTTGCTGGGGGGCGAGCAGTACGTC.

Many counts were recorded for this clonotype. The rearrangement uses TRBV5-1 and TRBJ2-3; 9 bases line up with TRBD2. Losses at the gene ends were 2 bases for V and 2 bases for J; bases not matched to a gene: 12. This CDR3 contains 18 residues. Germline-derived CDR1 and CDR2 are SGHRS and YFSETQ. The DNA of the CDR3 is TGCGCCAGCAGCTTAAACACATTTCTAGCGGGGTACACAGATACGCAGTATTTT. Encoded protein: CASSLNTFLAGYTDTQYF.

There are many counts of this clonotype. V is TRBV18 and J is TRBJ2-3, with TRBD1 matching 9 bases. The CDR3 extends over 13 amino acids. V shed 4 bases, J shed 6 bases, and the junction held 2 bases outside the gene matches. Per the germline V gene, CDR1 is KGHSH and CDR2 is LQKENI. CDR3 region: CASSRDRADTQYF. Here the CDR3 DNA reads TGTGCCAGCTCACGGGACAGGGCGGATACGCAGTATTTT. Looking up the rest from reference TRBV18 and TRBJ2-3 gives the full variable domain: NAGVMQNPRHLVRRRGQEARLRCSPMKGHSHVYWYRQLPEEGLKFMVYLQKENIIDESGMPKERFSAEFPKEGPSILRIQQVVRGDSAAYFCASSRDRADTQYFGPGTRLTVL.

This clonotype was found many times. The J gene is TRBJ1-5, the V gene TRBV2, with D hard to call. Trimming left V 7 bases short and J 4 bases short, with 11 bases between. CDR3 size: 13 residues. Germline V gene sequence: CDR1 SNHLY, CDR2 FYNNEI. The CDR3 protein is CASTFSENQPQHF. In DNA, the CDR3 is TGTGCCAGCACCTTCTCAGAGAATCAGCCCCAGCATTTT.